This entry describes one T cell receptor (beta chain). As originally analysed: Cell counts per sample came from amplifying reference gene primers. Assay: immunoSEQ multiplex PCR; the TCRdb copy retains only in-frame clones and omits some. That table gives V, J and clone size, and the DNA gave D and trimming. The repertoire has about 74,000 clones, around 80% of them found once; the top ten carry 13%. This entry comes from a study of blood T cell repertoires in COVID-19. Study-wide background: The samples span acute and convalescent COVID-19 from the United States, Italy and Spain. PBMCs, B-cell-depleted T cells, or T cells were the source of the cDNA or gDNA that made up the material.

Specimen: peripheral blood. This TCR came from a human donor in a cohort sampled during active COVID-19.

The CDR3 spells CASSLESEAFF. The CDR3 bases are TGCGCCAGCAGCCTAGAAAGTGAAGCTTTCTTT. V is TRBV5-1 and J is TRBJ1-1; the D is unclear. Looked up from germline, CDR1 is SGHRS and CDR2 is YFSETQ. Trimming took off 4 bases at V and 7 bases at J, with 8 bases between the two ends. The CDR3 totals 11 residues.